The source of this TCR beta chain is a study of T-cell memory formation after mild COVID-19. Many counts were recorded for this clonotype. Its antigen is currently unknown. TCRdb analysed the 5' RACE reads with MiXCR anew, one entry per CDR3 protein. The sample includes more than 150,000 distinct CDR3 sequences, about 20% seen only once; the top ten take 20% to 25%. The CDR3 totals 15 residues. V lost 0 bases, J lost 1 base, and 9 bases lay in between. Looked up from germline, CDR1 is MNHEY and CDR2 is SMNVEV (reference sequence). Study-wide results and caveats: Mainly in CM and EM were contracting CD4+ clones; CD8+ were in EMRA.

V usage is TRBV27 and J usage is TRBJ1-1, with D perhaps matching TRBD1 (6 bases). This receptor was obtained from an adult woman who had mild COVID-19 (a few samples of this study predate the infection). Cell type and time point are not known. Sequenced input: PBMCs or a T cell subset sorted from them (not recorded which). CDR3 in DNA: TGTGCCAGCAGTTTATCTGGAGGGGGGAACACTGAAGCTTTCTTT. The encoded protein is CASSLSGGGNTEAFF.